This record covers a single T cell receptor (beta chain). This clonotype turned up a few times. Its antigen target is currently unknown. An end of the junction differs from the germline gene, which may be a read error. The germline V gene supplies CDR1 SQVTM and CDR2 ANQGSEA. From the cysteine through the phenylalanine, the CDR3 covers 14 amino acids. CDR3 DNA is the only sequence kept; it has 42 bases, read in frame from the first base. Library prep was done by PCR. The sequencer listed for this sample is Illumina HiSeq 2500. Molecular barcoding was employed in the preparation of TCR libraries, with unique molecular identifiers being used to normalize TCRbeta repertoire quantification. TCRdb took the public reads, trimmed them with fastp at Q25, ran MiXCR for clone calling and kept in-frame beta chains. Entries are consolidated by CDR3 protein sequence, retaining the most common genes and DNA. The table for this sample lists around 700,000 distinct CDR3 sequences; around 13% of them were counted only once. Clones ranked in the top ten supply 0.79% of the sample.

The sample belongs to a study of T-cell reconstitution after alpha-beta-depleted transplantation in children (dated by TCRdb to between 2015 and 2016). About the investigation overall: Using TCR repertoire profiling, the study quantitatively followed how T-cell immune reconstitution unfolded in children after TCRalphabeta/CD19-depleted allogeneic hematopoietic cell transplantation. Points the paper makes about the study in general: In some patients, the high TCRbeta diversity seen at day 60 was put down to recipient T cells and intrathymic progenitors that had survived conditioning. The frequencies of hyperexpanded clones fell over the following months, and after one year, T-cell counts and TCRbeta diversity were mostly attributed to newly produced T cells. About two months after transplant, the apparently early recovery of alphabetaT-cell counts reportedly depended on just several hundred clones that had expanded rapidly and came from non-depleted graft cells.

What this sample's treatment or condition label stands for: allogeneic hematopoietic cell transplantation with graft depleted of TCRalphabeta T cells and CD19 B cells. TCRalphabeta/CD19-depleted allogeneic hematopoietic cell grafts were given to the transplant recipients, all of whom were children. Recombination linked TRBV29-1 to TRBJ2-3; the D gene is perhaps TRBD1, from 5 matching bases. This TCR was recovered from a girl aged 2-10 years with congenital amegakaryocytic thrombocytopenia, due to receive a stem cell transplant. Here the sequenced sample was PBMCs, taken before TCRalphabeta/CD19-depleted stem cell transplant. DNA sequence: TGCAGCGTTGAAACCCAATGGCCGACAGATATGCAGTATTTT. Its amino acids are CSVETQWPTDMQYF.